This T cell receptor (beta chain) originates from a study of blood T cells in healthy people across ages. Study findings and constraints: Changes seen in expanded clonotypes were possibly confounded by donor CMV status left unknown.

About this clonotype itself: Its specificity is unknown.

Each donor gave around 9.3 milliliters of peripheral blood. No fewer than 7 million PBMCs went into each sample. The CDR3 runs to 16 residues. V lost 4 bases and J lost 1, with 16 bases in between. Germline CDR1 and CDR2: SGHVS and FQNEAQ. Combining a sample-barcoded 5' primer with a J-beta primer mix, a second PCR ran for roughly 7 to 11 cycles. Via MiXCR, TCRdb re-called the 5' RACE reads, giving one row per CDR3 protein. In the table there are hundreds of thousands of distinct CDR3 sequences, 58% of which are singletons. Source material: blood. The genes are TRBV7-8 and TRBJ2-5; maybe TRBD2 (5 bases). The TCR sequence derives from a man in his sixties in good health. The CDR3 spells CASSSPFSGFQETQYF. In DNA, the CDR3 is TGTGCCAGCAGCTCACCTTTTTCGGGGTTCCAAGAGACCCAGTACTTC.